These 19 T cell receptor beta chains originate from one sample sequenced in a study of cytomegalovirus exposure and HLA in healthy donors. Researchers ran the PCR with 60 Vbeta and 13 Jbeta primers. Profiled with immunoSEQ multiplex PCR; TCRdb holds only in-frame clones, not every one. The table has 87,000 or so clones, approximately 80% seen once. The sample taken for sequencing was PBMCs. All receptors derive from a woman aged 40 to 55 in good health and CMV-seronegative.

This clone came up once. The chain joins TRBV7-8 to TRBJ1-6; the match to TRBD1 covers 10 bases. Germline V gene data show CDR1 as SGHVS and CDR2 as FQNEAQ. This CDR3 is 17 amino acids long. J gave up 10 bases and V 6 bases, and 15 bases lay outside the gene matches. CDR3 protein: CASRGRNRTGGRSPLHF. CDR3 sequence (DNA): TGTGCCAGCAGGGGGAGGAACCGGACAGGGGGAAGGTCACCCCTCCACTTT.

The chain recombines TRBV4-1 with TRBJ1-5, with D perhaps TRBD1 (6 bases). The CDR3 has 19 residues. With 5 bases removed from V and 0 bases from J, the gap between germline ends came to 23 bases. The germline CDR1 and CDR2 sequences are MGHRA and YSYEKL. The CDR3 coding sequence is TGCGCCAGCAGCGCCCGGACAGCAGCGGGAAGACATAGCAATCAGCCCCAGCATTTT. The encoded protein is CASSARTAAGRHSNQPQHF.

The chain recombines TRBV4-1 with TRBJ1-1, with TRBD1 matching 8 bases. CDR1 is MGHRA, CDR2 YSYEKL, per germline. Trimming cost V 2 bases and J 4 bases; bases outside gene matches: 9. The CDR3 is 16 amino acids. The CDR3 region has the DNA TGCGCCAGCAGCCAACACGGACAGGGCGATGGCACTGAAGCTTTCTTT. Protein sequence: CASSQHGQGDGTEAFF.

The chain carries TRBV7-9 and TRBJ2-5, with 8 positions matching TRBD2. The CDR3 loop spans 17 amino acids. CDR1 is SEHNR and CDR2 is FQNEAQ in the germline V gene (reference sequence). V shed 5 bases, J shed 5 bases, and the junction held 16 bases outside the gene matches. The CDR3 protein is CASSLGILAGSPETQYF. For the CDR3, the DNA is TGTGCCAGCAGCCTCGGGATCCTAGCGGGTTCCCCCGAGACCCAGTACTTC.

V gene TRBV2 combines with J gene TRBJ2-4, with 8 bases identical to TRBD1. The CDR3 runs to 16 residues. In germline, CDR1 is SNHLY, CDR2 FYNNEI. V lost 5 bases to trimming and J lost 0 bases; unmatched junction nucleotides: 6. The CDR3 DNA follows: TGTGCCAGCAGTCCCGGACAGGGCGGAGCCAAAAACATTCAGTACTTC. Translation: CASSPGQGGAKNIQYF.

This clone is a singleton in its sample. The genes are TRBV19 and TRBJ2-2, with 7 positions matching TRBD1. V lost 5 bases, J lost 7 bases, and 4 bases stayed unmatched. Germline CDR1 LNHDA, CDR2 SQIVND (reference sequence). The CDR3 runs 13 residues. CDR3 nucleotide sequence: TGTGCCAGTAGTCAACAGGGGCTCGGGGAGCTGTTTTTT. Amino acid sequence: CASSQQGLGELFF.

The CDR3: CASSYKIDSPLHF. CDR3 coding DNA: TGTGCCAGCAGTTACAAAATCGATTCACCCCTCCACTTT. This chain uses TRBV6-5 with TRBJ1-6; D is unclear. Germline V gene sequence: CDR1 MNHEY, CDR2 SVGAGI. The CDR3 is 13 amino acids. Trimming shortened V by 2 bases and J by 8 bases, and 7 bases separated the two germline ends.

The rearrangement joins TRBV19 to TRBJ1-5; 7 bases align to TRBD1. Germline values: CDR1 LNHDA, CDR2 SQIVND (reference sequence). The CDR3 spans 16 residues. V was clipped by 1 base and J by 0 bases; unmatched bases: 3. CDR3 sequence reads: CASSIGRQGSNQPQHF. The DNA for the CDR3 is TGTGCCAGTAGTATAGGTCGACAGGGTAGCAATCAGCCCCAGCATTTT. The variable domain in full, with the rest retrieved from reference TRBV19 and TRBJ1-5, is DGGITQSPKYLFRKEGQNVTLSCEQNLNHDAMYWYRQDPGQGLRLIYYSQIVNDFQKGDIAEGYSVSREKKESFPLTVTSAQKNPTAFYLCASSIGRQGSNQPQHFGDGTRLSIL.

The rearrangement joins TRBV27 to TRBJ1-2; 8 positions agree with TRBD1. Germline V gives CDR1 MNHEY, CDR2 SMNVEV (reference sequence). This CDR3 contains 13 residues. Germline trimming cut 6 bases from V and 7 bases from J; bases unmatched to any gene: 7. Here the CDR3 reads CASRTSGGAGYTF. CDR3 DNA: TGTGCCAGCAGGACCTCAGGGGGCGCTGGCTACACCTTC.

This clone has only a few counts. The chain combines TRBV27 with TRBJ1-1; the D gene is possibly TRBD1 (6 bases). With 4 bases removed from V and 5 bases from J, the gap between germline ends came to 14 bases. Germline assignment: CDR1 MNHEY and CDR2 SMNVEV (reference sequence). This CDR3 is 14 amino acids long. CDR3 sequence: CASSYQGSRTEAFF. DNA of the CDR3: TGTGCCAGCAGTTACCAGGGGTCTAGAACTGAAGCTTTCTTT.

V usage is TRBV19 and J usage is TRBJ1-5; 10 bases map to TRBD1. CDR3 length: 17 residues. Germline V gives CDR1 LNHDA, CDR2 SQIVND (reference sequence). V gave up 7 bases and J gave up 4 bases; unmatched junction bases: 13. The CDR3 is CASNGQGEVLGNQPQHF. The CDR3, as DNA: TGTGCCAGTAACGGACAGGGGGAAGTCTTAGGGAATCAGCCCCAGCATTTT.

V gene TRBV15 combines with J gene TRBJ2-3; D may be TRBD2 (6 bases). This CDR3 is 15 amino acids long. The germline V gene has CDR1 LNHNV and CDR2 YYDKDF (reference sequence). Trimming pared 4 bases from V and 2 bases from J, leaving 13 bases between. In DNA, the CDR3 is TGTGCCACCAGCAATATGGAGGGGAACACAGATACGCAGTATTTT. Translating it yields CATSNMEGNTDTQYF.

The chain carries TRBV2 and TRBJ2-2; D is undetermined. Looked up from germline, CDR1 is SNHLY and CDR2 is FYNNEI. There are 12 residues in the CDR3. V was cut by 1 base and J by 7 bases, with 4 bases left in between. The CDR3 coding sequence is TGTGCCAGCAGTGAAGATAGCGGGGAGCTGTTTTTT. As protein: CASSEDSGELFF. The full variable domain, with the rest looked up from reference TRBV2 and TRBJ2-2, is EPEVTQTPSHQVTQMGQEVILRCVPISNHLYFYWYRQILGQKVEFLVSFYNNEISEKSEIFDDQFSVERPDGSNFTLKIRSTKLEDSAMYFCASSEDSGELFFGEGSRLTVL.

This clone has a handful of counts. The CDR3 DNA is TGTGCCAGCATCCCCTCCTCCCCGTACCAAGAGACCCAGTACTTC. Translated: CASIPSSPYQETQYF. This sequence joins TRBV28 and TRBJ2-5; D gene ambiguous. V dropped 7 bases and J dropped 0 bases, with 15 bases sitting between them. The germline CDR1 and CDR2 sequences are MDHEN and SYDVKM. This CDR3 comprises 15 residues.

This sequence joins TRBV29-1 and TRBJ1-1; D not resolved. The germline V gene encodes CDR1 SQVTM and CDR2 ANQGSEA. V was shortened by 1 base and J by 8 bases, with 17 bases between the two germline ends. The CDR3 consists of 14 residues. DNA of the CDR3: TGCAGCGTTGAAGTACTCGAACCTCGGAGCGAAGCTTTCTTT. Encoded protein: CSVEVLEPRSEAFF. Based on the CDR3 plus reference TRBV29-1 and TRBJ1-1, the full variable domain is SAVISQKPSRDICQRGTSLTIQCQVDSQVTMMFWYRQQPGQSLTLIATANQGSEATYESGFVIDKFPISRPNLTFSTLTVSNMSPEDSSIYLCSVEVLEPRSEAFFGQGTRLTVV.

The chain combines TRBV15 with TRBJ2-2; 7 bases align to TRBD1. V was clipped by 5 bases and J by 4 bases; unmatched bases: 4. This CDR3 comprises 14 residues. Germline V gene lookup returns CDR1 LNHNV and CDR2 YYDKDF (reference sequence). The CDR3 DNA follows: TGTGCCACCAGCGACAGACAGGGCACCGGGGAGCTGTTTTTT. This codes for CATSDRQGTGELFF.

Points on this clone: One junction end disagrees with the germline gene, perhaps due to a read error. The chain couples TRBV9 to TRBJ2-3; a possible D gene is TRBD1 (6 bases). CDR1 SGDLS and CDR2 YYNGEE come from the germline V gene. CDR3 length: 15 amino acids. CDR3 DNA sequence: TGTGCCAGCAGCGTAGTTGAGACAGGTATAGATCCGCAGTATTTT. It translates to CASSVVETGIDPQYF.

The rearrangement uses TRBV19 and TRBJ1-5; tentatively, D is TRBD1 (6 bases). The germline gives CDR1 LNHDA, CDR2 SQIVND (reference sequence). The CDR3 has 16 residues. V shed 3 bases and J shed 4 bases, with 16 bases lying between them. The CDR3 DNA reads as TGTGCCAGTAGTATGGGGGGGACACCGCCGAATCAGCCCCAGCATTTT. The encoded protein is CASSMGGTPPNQPQHF. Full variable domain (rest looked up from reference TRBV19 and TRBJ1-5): DGGITQSPKYLFRKEGQNVTLSCEQNLNHDAMYWYRQDPGQGLRLIYYSQIVNDFQKGDIAEGYSVSREKKESFPLTVTSAQKNPTAFYLCASSMGGTPPNQPQHFGDGTRLSIL.

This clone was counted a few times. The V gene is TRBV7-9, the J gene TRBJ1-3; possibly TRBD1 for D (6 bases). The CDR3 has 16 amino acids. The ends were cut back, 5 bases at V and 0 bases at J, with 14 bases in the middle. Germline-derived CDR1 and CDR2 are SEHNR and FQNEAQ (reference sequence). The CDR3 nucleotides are TGTGCCAGCAGCCCCGGACAGCCTTCCTCTGGAAACACCATATATTTT. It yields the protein CASSPGQPSSGNTIYF. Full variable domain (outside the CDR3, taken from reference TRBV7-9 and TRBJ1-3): DTGVSQNPRHKITKRGQNVTFRCDPISEHNRLYWYRQTLGQGPEFLTYFQNEAQLEKSRLLSDRFSAERPKGSFSTLEIQRTEQGDSAMYLCASSPGQPSSGNTIYFGEGSWLTVV.